A selection of T cell receptor beta chains follows, all from one sample in a study of cytomegalovirus exposure and HLA in healthy donors. Profiling relied on immunoSEQ multiplex PCR, and the TCRdb table lists in-frame clones only, not all of them. The sample gives roughly 150,000 clones, just under 90% of which show up once; 10% is in the top ten. The source material was PBMCs. Receptors were obtained from a woman younger than 35 in good health and CMV-seropositive. Both conserved end residues are part of each CDR3. A D gene is named only where the DNA matches it firmly. Part of the rows lack a size; the others show once, few, many or a class for expanded clones.

DNA: TGTGCCAGCAGTGGACAGGGTAACTATGGCTACACCTTC; CDR3: CASSGQGNYGYTF; size: -; J: TRBJ1-2; V: TRBV28; D: TRBD1
DNA: TGTGCCAGCAGTGCCGGGACTAGCGGGAGCCCTATCTACGAGCAGTACTTC; CDR3: CASSAGTSGSPIYEQYF; size: -; J: TRBJ2-7; V: TRBV2; D: TRBD2
DNA: TGTGCCAGCTCACCAGGACTAGCGGGAGGGGGTAACAATGAGCAGTTCTTC; CDR3: CASSPGLAGGGNNEQFF; size: -; J: TRBJ2-1; V: TRBV18; D: TRBD2
DNA: TGCGCCAGCAGCCAAGATTTGGACAACTACTACGAGCAGTACTTC; CDR3: CASSQDLDNYYEQYF; size: -; J: TRBJ2-7; V: TRBV4-1; D: -
DNA: TGCAGTGCCCTCCGACTGGATGAGCAGTTCTTC; CDR3: CSALRLDEQFF; size: once; J: TRBJ2-1; V: TRBV20-1; D: -
DNA: TGTGCCAGCAGAGCTCTAGCGGGGGCGGGCGATGAGCAGTTCTTC; CDR3: CASRALAGAGDEQFF; size: once; J: TRBJ2-1; V: TRBV6-4; D: TRBD2
DNA: TGCGCCAGCAGCCAAGTTGGGTCCGGGGGCTACGAGCAGTACTTC; CDR3: CASSQVGSGGYEQYF; size: -; J: TRBJ2-7; V: TRBV4-1; D: -
DNA: TGTGCCAGCACCGATACTGGGGGGGGGAACACTGAAGCTTTCTTT; CDR3: CASTDTGGGNTEAFF; size: -; J: TRBJ1-1; V: TRBV28; D: -
DNA: TGTGCCAGCAGCTTAGCCTCCTCCGCGTACGAGCAGTACTTC; CDR3: CASSLASSAYEQYF; size: -; J: TRBJ2-7; V: TRBV7-8; D: -
DNA: TGCGCCAGCAGCTTGACAGGGGAAGACACTGAAGCTTTCTTT; CDR3: CASSLTGEDTEAFF; size: -; J: TRBJ1-1; V: TRBV5-1; D: TRBD1
DNA: TGTGCCAGCAGTTTAAAGAGCGGCTACGAGCAGTACTTC; CDR3: CASSLKSGYEQYF; size: many; J: TRBJ2-7; V: TRBV27; D: -
DNA: TGTGCCAGCAGTGAAGGGGCCAGGGTGTATGGCTACACCTTC; CDR3: CASSEGARVYGYTF; size: -; J: TRBJ1-2; V: TRBV6-1; D: -
DNA: TGTGCCAGCAGCTTTGGGACAGGGAATGTCGGCTACACCTTC; CDR3: CASSFGTGNVGYTF; size: few; J: TRBJ1-2; V: TRBV11-2; D: TRBD1
DNA: TGTGCCAGCTCACCACTGGTCAGGGGGCACGCAGTGAACACTGAAGCTTTCTTT; CDR3: CASSPLVRGHAVNTEAFF; size: -; J: TRBJ1-1; V: TRBV18; D: TRBD1
DNA: TGTGCCACCAAGGGGACAGGGGAACTGAATACGCAGTATTTT; CDR3: CATKGTGELNTQYF; size: -; J: TRBJ2-3; V: TRBV15; D: TRBD1
DNA: TGTGCCACCAGCGGCGGAAAGCCGTCCTACGAGCAGTACTTC; CDR3: CATSGGKPSYEQYF; size: -; J: TRBJ2-7; V: TRBV15; D: -
DNA: TGTGCCAGCAGAAGGAGGGCAGAAGCTAACTATGGCTACACCTTC; CDR3: CASRRRAEANYGYTF; size: -; J: TRBJ1-2; V: TRBV9; D: -
DNA: TGTGCCAGCAGTCCGTGGACTAGCGGGGCAGATACGCAGTATTTT; CDR3: CASSPWTSGADTQYF; size: -; J: TRBJ2-3; V: TRBV28; D: TRBD2
DNA: TGCGCCAGCAGCCAAGAAGAGGGTTCCTACAATGAGCAGTTCTTC; CDR3: CASSQEEGSYNEQFF; size: -; J: TRBJ2-1; V: TRBV4-1; D: -
DNA: TGTGCCAGCAGTTTGGACAGGCTGGTCTACGAGCAGTACTTC; CDR3: CASSLDRLVYEQYF; size: few; J: TRBJ2-7; V: TRBV28; D: TRBD1
DNA: TGTGCCTGGAGGGGAGCGGACAGGGGATTTTACGAGCAGTACTTC; CDR3: CAWRGADRGFYEQYF; size: -; J: TRBJ2-7; V: TRBV30; D: TRBD1
DNA: TGTGCCAGCAGCGGGGGACGCGGGGATCCCTCCTACGAGCAGTACTTC; CDR3: CASSGGRGDPSYEQYF; size: once; J: TRBJ2-7; V: TRBV7-2; D: -
DNA: TGTGCCATCAGTGAAGGGGACACAGGGATCCGGGGGGGCTATGGCTACACCTTC; CDR3: CAISEGDTGIRGGYGYTF; size: -; J: TRBJ1-2; V: TRBV10-3; D: -
DNA: TGTGCCAGCAGGAAGCGGGTAAACACCGGGGAGCTGTTTTTT; CDR3: CASRKRVNTGELFF; size: -; J: TRBJ2-2; V: TRBV2; D: -
DNA: TGTGCCACCCAACACCAGGGGGACAATCAGCCCCAGCATTTT; CDR3: CATQHQGDNQPQHF; size: few; J: TRBJ1-5; V: TRBV6-1; D: TRBD1
DNA: TGTGCTAGTGGTCCAGGGCCCGGCACTGAAGCTTTCTTT; CDR3: CASGPGPGTEAFF; size: -; J: TRBJ1-1; V: TRBV12-5; D: -
DNA: TGTGCTAGTGATCAGGGATTAGGGCAGCCCCAGCATTTT; CDR3: CASDQGLGQPQHF; size: -; J: TRBJ1-5; V: TRBV12-5; D: -
DNA: TGTGCCAGCAGTCAAGACGGGACTAGCGGGAGCAACGAGCAGTACTTC; CDR3: CASSQDGTSGSNEQYF; size: -; J: TRBJ2-7; V: TRBV6-6; D: TRBD2
DNA: TGTGCCAGCAGCGTAGGGCAGAAGAACACTGAAGCTTTCTTT; CDR3: CASSVGQKNTEAFF; size: -; J: TRBJ1-1; V: TRBV9; D: -
DNA: TGTGCCAGCAGTTTAACACGCGCAGGGGGCGGGGAGCTGTTTTTT; CDR3: CASSLTRAGGGELFF; size: -; J: TRBJ2-2; V: TRBV27; D: TRBD1
DNA: TGCAGCGTTGCCCCGACAGGGGGCAAAGATACGCAGTATTTT; CDR3: CSVAPTGGKDTQYF; size: -; J: TRBJ2-3; V: TRBV29-1; D: TRBD1